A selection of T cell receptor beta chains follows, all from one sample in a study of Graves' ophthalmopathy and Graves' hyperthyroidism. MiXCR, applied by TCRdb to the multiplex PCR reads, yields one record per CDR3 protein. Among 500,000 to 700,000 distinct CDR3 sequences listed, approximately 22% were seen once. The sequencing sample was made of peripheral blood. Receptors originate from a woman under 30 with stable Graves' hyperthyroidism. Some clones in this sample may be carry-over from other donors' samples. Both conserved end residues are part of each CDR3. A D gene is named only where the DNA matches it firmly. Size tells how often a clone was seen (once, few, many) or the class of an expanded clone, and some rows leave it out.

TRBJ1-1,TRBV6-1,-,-,CASLGGALNTEAFF,TGTGCCTCCCTGGGGGGGGCTCTGAACACTGAAGCTTTCTTT
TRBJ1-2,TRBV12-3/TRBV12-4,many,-,CASSLFENYGYTF,TGTGCCAGCAGTTTATTTGAGAACTATGGCTACACCTTC
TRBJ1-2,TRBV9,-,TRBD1,CASSTQVTGGYGYGYTF,TGTGCCAGCAGCACTCAGGTGACAGGGGGTTACGGCTATGGCTACACCTTC
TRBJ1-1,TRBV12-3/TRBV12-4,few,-,CASTLKPGNTEAFF,TGTGCCAGCACCCTAAAGCCAGGGAACACTGAAGCTTTCTTT
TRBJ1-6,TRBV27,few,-,CASSLIGDPGYPLHF,TGTGCCAGCAGTTTAATCGGGGACCCGGGGTATCCCCTCCACTTT
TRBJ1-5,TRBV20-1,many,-,CSASRGVGPQPQHF,TGCAGTGCTAGTAGAGGCGTAGGACCTCAGCCCCAGCATTTT
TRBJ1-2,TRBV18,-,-,CASSSRETNYGYTF,TGTGCCAGCTCATCCCGGGAGACGAACTATGGCTACACCTTC
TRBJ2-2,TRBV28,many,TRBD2,CASGTRLTGELFF,TGTGCCAGCGGGACTAGACTCACCGGGGAGCTGTTTTTT
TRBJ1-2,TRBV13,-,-,CASSLTEQSAGYTF,TGTGCCAGCAGCTTGACGGAACAGTCGGCGGGCTACACCTTC
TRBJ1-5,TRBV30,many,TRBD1,CAWKRTGSNQPQHF,TGTGCCTGGAAGAGGACAGGGAGCAATCAGCCCCAGCATTTT
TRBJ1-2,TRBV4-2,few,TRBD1,CASSQDRDSLVGYTF,TGTGCCAGCAGCCAAGATAGGGACAGTCTTGTTGGCTACACCTTC
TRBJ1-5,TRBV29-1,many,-,CSAATAPNQPQHF,TGCAGCGCTGCGACAGCCCCCAATCAGCCCCAGCATTTT
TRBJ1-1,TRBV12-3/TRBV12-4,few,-,CASSLVLRPENTEAFF,TGTGCCAGCAGTTTAGTTTTACGTCCGGAGAACACTGAAGCTTTCTTT
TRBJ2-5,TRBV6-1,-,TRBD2,CASSMTSGGLQETQYF,TGTGCCAGCAGTATGACTAGCGGGGGGTTACAAGAGACCCAGTACTTC
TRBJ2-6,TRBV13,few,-,CASSSKGIGANVLTF,TGTGCCAGCAGCTCGAAGGGGATCGGGGCCAACGTCCTGACTTTC
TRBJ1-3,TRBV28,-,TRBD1,CASSLETGAGGFIYF,TGTGCCAGCAGTTTAGAAACAGGAGCAGGGGGTTTCATATATTTT
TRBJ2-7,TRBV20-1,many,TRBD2,CSARDQRLAGIHEQYF,TGCAGTGCTAGAGACCAAAGACTAGCGGGAATACACGAGCAGTACTTC
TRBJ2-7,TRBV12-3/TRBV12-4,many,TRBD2,CASSSFSVGGVDYEQYF,TGTGCCAGCAGTTCGTTCTCCGTTGGGGGGGTAGATTACGAGCAGTACTTC
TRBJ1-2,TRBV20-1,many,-,CSAPEGGYTF,TGCAGTGCTCCTGAGGGTGGCTACACCTTC
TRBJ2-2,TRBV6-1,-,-,CASSELAGHGGELFF,TGTGCCAGCAGTGAGCTCGCGGGGCACGGCGGGGAGCTGTTTTTT
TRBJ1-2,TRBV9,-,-,CASSVAPRGPNYGYTF,TGTGCCAGCAGCGTAGCCCCCCGGGGACCCAACTATGGCTACACCTTC
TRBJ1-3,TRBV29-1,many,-,CSVLQPGNTIYF,TGCAGCGTTCTTCAGCCTGGAAACACCATATATTTT
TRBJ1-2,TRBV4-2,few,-,CASSQEGLIYGYTF,TGTGCCAGCAGCCAAGAGGGTCTGATCTATGGCTACACCTTC
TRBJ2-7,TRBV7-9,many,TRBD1,CASSDYRGLRYEQYF,TGTGCCAGCAGTGATTACAGGGGTTTACGCTACGAGCAGTACTTC
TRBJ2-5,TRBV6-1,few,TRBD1,CASRGQPKEETQYF,TGTGCCAGCAGGGGACAGCCCAAAGAGGAGACCCAGTACTTC
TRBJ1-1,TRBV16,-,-,CASSQSATVLLKAFF,TGTGCCAGCAGCCAATCGGCGACAGTCCTTCTAAAGGCTTTCTTT
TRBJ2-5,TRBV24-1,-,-,CATSDTNRFRETQYF,TGTGCCACCAGTGATACCAACAGGTTCCGGGAGACCCAGTACTTC
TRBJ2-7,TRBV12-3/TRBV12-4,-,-,CASSLEQGPYEQYF,TGTGCCAGCAGTCTCGAACAGGGACCCTACGAGCAGTACTTC
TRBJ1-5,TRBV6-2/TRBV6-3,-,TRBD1,CASRHPTGEMWPQHF,TGTGCCAGCAGACACCCGACAGGGGAAATGTGGCCCCAGCATTTT
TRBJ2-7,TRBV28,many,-,CASVVGSSYEQYF,TGTGCCAGCGTTGTCGGTAGCTCCTACGAGCAGTACTTC
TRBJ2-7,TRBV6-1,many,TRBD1,CASDRGDYEQYF,TGTGCCAGCGACAGGGGGGACTACGAGCAGTACTTC
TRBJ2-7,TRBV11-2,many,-,CASSLFPDSSYEQYF,TGTGCCAGCAGCTTGTTTCCAGACAGCTCCTACGAGCAGTACTTC
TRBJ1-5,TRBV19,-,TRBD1,CASRSTGAPIPQHF,TGTGCCAGTAGATCGACAGGGGCCCCTATACCCCAGCATTTT
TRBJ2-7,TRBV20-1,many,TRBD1,CSAVPRDRAYEQYF,TGCAGTGCTGTGCCCCGGGACAGGGCCTACGAGCAGTACTTC
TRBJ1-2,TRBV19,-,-,CATLGHRSNYGYTF,TGTGCCACCCTAGGTCACAGATCTAACTATGGCTACACCTTC
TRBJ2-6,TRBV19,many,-,CASCPIRRGNDPGANVLTF,TGTGCCAGTTGCCCTATACGTCGGGGAAACGACCCTGGGGCCAACGTCCTGACTTTC
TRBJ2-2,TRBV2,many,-,CASSETTSGTGELFF,TGTGCCAGCAGTGAGACTACCTCGGGGACCGGGGAGCTGTTTTTT
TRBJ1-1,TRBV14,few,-,CASSQGMGLRGTEAFF,TGTGCCAGCAGCCAAGGTATGGGGTTGCGGGGCACTGAAGCTTTCTTT
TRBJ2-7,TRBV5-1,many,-,CASSLAVGSYEQYF,TGCGCCAGCAGCTTGGCCGTAGGATCCTACGAGCAGTACTTC
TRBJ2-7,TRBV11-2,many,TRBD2,CASSLDSGTTYEQYF,TGTGCCAGCAGCTTAGATAGCGGGACCACCTACGAGCAGTACTTC
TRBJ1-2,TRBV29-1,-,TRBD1,CSVSSWDRGYTF,TGCAGCGTTTCTTCTTGGGACAGGGGATACACCTTC
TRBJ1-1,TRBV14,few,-,CASSQPGENTEAFF,TGTGCCAGCAGCCAGCCAGGAGAAAACACTGAAGCTTTCTTT
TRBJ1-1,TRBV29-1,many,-,CSVMTWSGTEAFF,TGCAGCGTCATGACCTGGAGCGGCACTGAAGCTTTCTTT
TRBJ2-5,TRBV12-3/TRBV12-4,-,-,CASSFGSRETQYF,TGTGCCAGCAGTTTCGGCAGCAGGGAGACCCAGTACTTC